A selection of T cell receptor beta chains follows, all from one sample in a study of CD8 T cells in Susac syndrome. One entry per CDR3 protein, called by TCRdb with MiXCR from the immunoSEQ multiplex PCR reads. Of about 300,000 distinct CDR3 sequences detected, 92% appear once; the ten largest clones hold about 0.063%. Sequenced: CD4+ T cells from PBMCs. These receptors were taken from a human donor with multiple sclerosis. Each CDR3 is given with its conserved first and last residue. D genes are given only for firm matches. Only some rows state a clone size, as once, few, many or a class for expanded clones.

>TRBJ2-1|NA|TRBV4-2|NA
TGTGCCAGCAGCCAATCTCGGGTCAATGAGCAGTTCTTC
CASSQSRVNEQFF
>TRBJ2-7|TRBD1|TRBV6-5|NA
TGTGCCAGCAGGTCGGGACAGGGTATCTACGAGCAGTACTTC
CASRSGQGIYEQYF
>TRBJ1-1|NA|TRBV6-1|NA
TGTGCCAGCAGTGAATTTAGAGCTTTCTTT
CASSEFRAFF
>TRBJ2-7|NA|TRBV7-9|NA
TGTGCCAGCAGCCCCAGATTCGTGGACGAGCAGTACTTC
CASSPRFVDEQYF
>TRBJ2-5|NA|TRBV2|NA
TGTGCCAGCAGTGGAGTTGGCCCCCAAGAGACCCAGTACTTC
CASSGVGPQETQYF
>TRBJ2-3|NA|TRBV21-1|few
TGTGCCAGCAGCAGAGGGATGACAGGGTGTAACACAGATACGCAGTATTTT
CASSRGMTGCNTDTQYF
>TRBJ1-6|NA|TRBV5-1|NA
TGCGCCAGCTCGGAACAGGCAAGCTCCTATAATTCACCCCTCCACTTT
CASSEQASSYNSPLHF
>TRBJ1-2|TRBD1|TRBV5-6|few
TGTGCCAGCAGCCCCCTGGGCCAGGGGGCAGGTGGCTACACCTTC
CASSPLGQGAGGYTF
>TRBJ2-4|NA|TRBV18|NA
TGTGCCAGCTCACCATCTAGTGGTGTCAAAAACATTCAGTACTTC
CASSPSSGVKNIQYF
>TRBJ1-1|TRBD1|TRBV5-1|NA
TGCGCCAGCAGATCGACAGGGGGCCTCGTTAAGAGGATGAACACTGAAGCTTTCTTT
CASRSTGGLVKRMNTEAFF
>TRBJ2-1|NA|TRBV2|NA
TGTGCCAGCACCGGTGGGAGCTCCTACAATGAGCAGTTCTTC
CASTGGSSYNEQFF
>TRBJ1-2|TRBD1|TRBV5-1|NA
TGCGCCAGCAGTCAACAGGGGGCGCCGAGCTATGGCTACACCTTC
CASSQQGAPSYGYTF
>TRBJ2-3|NA|TRBV5-4|NA
TGTGCCAGCAGCTTCAAGATCACAGATACGCAGTATTTT
CASSFKITDTQYF
>TRBJ1-2|NA|TRBV5-1|NA
TGCGCCAGCAGCCCAAAGGATCGGAGGGTAGATGTCAACTATGGCTACACCTTC
CASSPKDRRVDVNYGYTF
>TRBJ1-6|NA|TRBV7-2|NA
TGTGCCAGCAGCTTATCTCCTAATTCACCCCTCCACTTT
CASSLSPNSPLHF
>TRBJ2-3|NA|TRBV11-3|NA
TGTGCCAGCAGCTTAGTAACTAGCCCAACAGATACGCAGTATTTT
CASSLVTSPTDTQYF
>TRBJ1-5|NA|TRBV5-1|NA
TGCGCCAGCAGCTTGGGGTCCGTTAATCAGCCCCAGCATTTT
CASSLGSVNQPQHF
>TRBJ2-7|TRBD2|TRBV2|few
TGTGCCAGCAGTGCTAGCGGGGTTATTGTCGAGCAGTACTTC
CASSASGVIVEQYF
>TRBJ2-1|TRBD2|TRBV14|NA
TGTGCCAGCAGCCAAGATTGGGGGGGTAATGAGCAGTTCTTC
CASSQDWGGNEQFF
>TRBJ1-1|NA|TRBV3-1|NA
TGTGCCAGCAGCTGGACGGCCCGGGGGGGGACTGAAGCTTTCTTT
CASSWTARGGTEAFF
>TRBJ2-1|TRBD2|TRBV30|once
TGTGCCTGGCAAAAAGGGCTAGCGGGGTACAATGAGCAGTTCTTC
CAWQKGLAGYNEQFF